These 23 T cell receptor beta chains originate from one sample sequenced in a study of T-cell reconstitution after alpha-beta-depleted transplantation in children. Unique molecular identifiers were incorporated into the prepared TCRbeta library. TCRdb fed the PCR reads into MiXCR, producing one record per CDR3 protein. The sample has around 800,000 distinct CDR3 sequences; around 15% are singletons. The material was PBMCs, mostly from graft donor cells, obtained 360 days after TCRalphabeta/CD19-depleted stem cell transplant. The receptors were sampled from a male patient under 18 who had a stem cell transplant for acute lymphoblastic leukemia, so the T cells may come from the graft donor.

The chain carries TRBV12-3 or TRBV12-4 and TRBJ1-2; D perhaps matches TRBD1 (6 bases). Trimming took off 4 bases at V and 8 bases at J, with 14 bases between the two ends. The CDR3 consists of 13 residues. The CDR3 is CASSYWGPGGYTF. CDR3 nucleotide sequence: TGTGCCAGCAGTTATTGGGGGCCGGGGGGCTACACCTTC.

This clonotype was seen only a few times. The chain has TRBV5-6 and TRBJ1-2, with a possible D match to TRBD1 (5 bases). Germline lookup yields CDR1 SGHDT and CDR2 YYEEEE. V dropped 4 bases and J dropped 4 bases, with 14 bases sitting between them. The CDR3 runs 14 residues. The CDR3 nucleotides are TGTGCCAGCAGCCTCGAGGGACTCCTCTATGGCTACACCTTC. Its translation is CASSLEGLLYGYTF.

The chain recombines TRBV4-2 with TRBJ2-3, with D tentatively TRBD1 (6 bases). Germline CDR1 reads LGHNA; CDR2 reads YNFKEQ. V was trimmed by 3 bases and J by 3 bases, leaving 13 bases between them. This CDR3 is built from 15 residues. As DNA, the CDR3 is TGTGCCAGCAGCCAGCTACAGGGTGGGACAGATACGCAGTATTTT. Amino acids: CASSQLQGGTDTQYF.

This clonotype occurred a few times. The V and J genes are TRBV19 and TRBJ2-7, with TRBD2 matching 7 bases. CDR3 size: 13 residues. V dropped 3 bases and J dropped 5; count of bases not matched to a gene: 4. The V gene's germline CDR1 is LNHDA and CDR2 SQIVND (reference sequence). CDR3 region: CASSIGGSHEQYF. CDR3 bases: TGTGCCAGTAGTATCGGCGGGAGCCACGAGCAGTACTTC.

This clonotype was detected many times. The genes are TRBV10-3 and TRBJ2-7; no firm D call. Trimming cost V 2 bases and J 2 bases, with 16 bases left between them. This CDR3 spans 16 amino acids. Germline values: CDR1 ENHRY, CDR2 SYGVKD. CDR3 coding DNA: TGTGCCATCAGTGAGCCTTGGACGCGGAGCACCTACGAGCAGTACTTC. Translated: CAISEPWTRSTYEQYF.

Only a few counts were recorded for this clonotype. The chain joins TRBV29-1 to TRBJ2-7; D is unresolved. CDR1 and CDR2 (germline): SQVTM, ANQGSEA. Trimming pared 5 bases from V and 0 bases from J, leaving 11 bases between. The CDR3 is 13 residues long. CDR3 in amino acids: CSVRRPSSYEQYF. CDR3 sequence (DNA): TGCAGCGTTAGACGGCCGAGCTCCTACGAGCAGTACTTC.

This clonotype was seen only a few times. The chain uses TRBV12-3 or TRBV12-4 and TRBJ2-7, with D tentatively TRBD1 or TRBD2 (7 bases each). With 2 bases removed from V and 7 bases from J, the gap between germline ends came to 15 bases. The CDR3 length is 14 residues. This CDR3 reads CASSLIPGGGEQYF. CDR3 nucleotide sequence: TGTGCCAGCAGTTTAATTCCAGGGGGAGGGGAGCAGTACTTC.

This clonotype appeared a few times. The chain joins TRBV2 to TRBJ2-3; tentatively, D is TRBD1 or TRBD2 (5 bases each). The CDR3 spans 14 residues. Between the trimmed V and J ends, which lost 6 bases and 1 base, there was a span of 11 bases. The germline gives CDR1 SNHLY, CDR2 FYNNEI. This chain's CDR3 is CASRSRDGTDTQYF. The CDR3 DNA reads TGTGCCAGCAGGTCACGGGACGGCACAGATACGCAGTATTTT.

The chain carries TRBV3-1 and TRBJ2-1; D could derive from TRBD1 or TRBD2 (5 bases each). Trimming pared 5 bases from V and 0 bases from J, leaving 14 bases between. In germline, CDR1 is LGHDT, CDR2 YNNKEL (reference sequence). The CDR3 runs 16 residues. The CDR3 loop is CASSYTGTHSYNEQFF. The CDR3, as DNA: TGTGCCAGCAGCTACACCGGGACGCACTCCTACAATGAGCAGTTCTTC.

This sequence joins TRBV29-1 and TRBJ2-3, with D uncertain. The germline CDR1 and CDR2 sequences are SQVTM and ANQGSEA. Trimming removed 0 bases at V and 1 base at J, with 14 bases between. This CDR3 is built from 16 residues. The CDR3 sequence: CSVEDGGIVGTDTQYF. The CDR3 DNA reads TGCAGCGTTGAAGATGGTGGGATAGTTGGCACAGATACGCAGTATTTT.

V usage is TRBV7-8 and J usage is TRBJ2-2; D gene unclear. Germline V gene data show CDR1 as SGHVS and CDR2 as FQNEAQ. Trimming pared 2 bases from V and 4 bases from J, leaving 14 bases between. The CDR3 runs to 16 residues. CDR3 coding DNA: TGTGCCAGCAGCTTACGTTCCGCGGCCCTCACCGGGGAGCTGTTTTTT. Its translation is CASSLRSAALTGELFF.

The chain employs TRBV4-1 and TRBJ1-2, with TRBD1 matching 9 bases. The CDR3 has 15 residues. CDR1 MGHRA and CDR2 YSYEKL come from the germline V gene. The V gene end was trimmed by 2 bases and the J gene end by 4 bases; junction bases not matched to a gene: 5. The CDR3 loop reads CASSQPRDRAYGYTF. CDR3 coding DNA: TGCGCCAGCAGCCAACCCCGGGACAGGGCCTATGGCTACACCTTC.

The CDR3 region is CASSLMDQNSYNSPLHF. As DNA, the CDR3 is TGCGCCAGCAGCTTGATGGATCAGAACTCCTATAATTCACCCCTCCACTTT. This rearrangement joins TRBV5-1 to TRBJ1-6; D not resolved. This CDR3 region has 17 residues. V was pared by 1 base and J by 0 bases, with 11 bases between. Germline CDR1 reads SGHRS; CDR2 reads YFSETQ.

This clonotype turned up a few times. The rearrangement joins TRBV4-2 to TRBJ1-2, with D perhaps TRBD1 (5 bases). The germline V gene encodes CDR1 LGHNA and CDR2 YNFKEQ. The CDR3 is made up of 13 amino acids. Between the trimmed V and J ends, which lost 1 base and 7 bases, there was a span of 10 bases. The CDR3 protein is CASSQGLQGGYTF. The CDR3 region has the DNA TGTGCCAGCAGCCAAGGCCTGCAGGGTGGCTACACCTTC.

This clonotype has a handful of counts. The rearrangement uses TRBV10-3 and TRBJ2-1; the D is unclear. Deletions cut 0 bases from V and 10 bases from J, with 7 bases between. CDR1 ENHRY and CDR2 SYGVKD come from the germline V gene. This CDR3 comprises 12 residues. CDR3 sequence reads: CAISESGREQFF. DNA for the CDR3: TGTGCCATCAGTGAGTCGGGTCGCGAGCAGTTCTTC.

Only a few counts were recorded for this clonotype. V gene TRBV7-2 combines with J gene TRBJ2-7; 7 nucleotides line up with TRBD2. This CDR3 region has 16 residues. Germline assignment: CDR1 SGHTA and CDR2 FQGNSA. The V segment lost 0 bases and the J segment 3 bases; nucleotides outside the gene matches: 8. CDR3 loop: CASSLARAAGVYEQYF. CDR3 bases: TGTGCCAGCAGCTTAGCGCGGGCGGCGGGGGTCTACGAGCAGTACTTC.

This rearrangement joins TRBV24-1 to TRBJ2-3, with 9 nucleotides matching TRBD2. The trim removed 5 bases at V and 3 bases at J, leaving 11 bases unmatched. The V gene's germline CDR1 is KGHDR and CDR2 SFDVKD. CDR3 length equals 17 residues. CDR3: CATSGLGASGTTDTQYF. CDR3 DNA sequence: TGTGCCACCAGTGGACTCGGGGCTAGCGGGACTACAGATACGCAGTATTTT.

A few counts support this clonotype. This chain links TRBV29-1 with TRBJ1-5; 9 nucleotides align to TRBD1. Germline V gene lookup returns CDR1 SQVTM and CDR2 ANQGSEA. This CDR3 is built from 19 residues. Germline trimming cut 2 bases from V and 7 bases from J; bases unmatched to any gene: 21. CDR3 nucleotides: TGCAGCGTTGAAAATGAAAGGACGGCACAGGGGGCAGGGTGCCAGCCCCAGCATTTT. The encoded protein is CSVENERTAQGAGCQPQHF.

V gene TRBV5-6 combines with J gene TRBJ2-7, with D unresolved. Between the trimmed V and J ends, which lost 7 bases and 3 bases, there was a span of 14 bases. CDR3 length: 13 residues. Germline CDR1 SGHDT, CDR2 YYEEEE. CDR3 sequence reads: CASGLAAGYEQYF. For the CDR3, the DNA is TGTGCCAGCGGATTGGCGGCAGGCTACGAGCAGTACTTC.

This clonotype has just a few counts. The chain carries TRBV11-2 and TRBJ2-7; 11 bases align to TRBD1. Germline CDR1 SGHAT, CDR2 FQNNGV. The CDR3 sequence is 14 residues long. V shed 4 bases and J 7 bases; nucleotides not matched to a gene: 6. CDR3 sequence reads: CASSSGQGAWEQYF. The DNA for the CDR3 is TGTGCCAGCAGCTCCGGACAGGGGGCATGGGAGCAGTACTTC.

A few counts support this clonotype. The chain combines TRBV5-1 with TRBJ2-3, with D possibly being TRBD1 or TRBD2 (5 bases each). The length of the CDR3 is 15 residues. Germline loops: CDR1 SGHRS, CDR2 YFSETQ. V was cut by 0 bases and J by 2 bases, with 10 bases left in between. The CDR3 sequence: CASSLVLGPTDTQYF. The CDR3 nucleotides read TGCGCCAGCAGCTTGGTATTGGGACCCACAGATACGCAGTATTTT.

This sequence joins TRBV7-2 and TRBJ2-1, with 9 bases identical to TRBD2. The CDR3 length is 15 residues. CDR1 is SGHTA, CDR2 FQGNSA, per germline. Losses at the gene ends were 5 bases for V and 3 bases for J; bases not matched to a gene: 5. This CDR3 reads CASSLRTSDYNEQFF. The CDR3 DNA follows: TGTGCCAGCAGCCTCCGGACTAGCGACTACAATGAGCAGTTCTTC.

Here the CDR3 DNA reads TGCAGTACCCCCACCCGGACAGGGGTGTACGAGCAGTACTTC. Protein sequence: CSTPTRTGVYEQYF. V is TRBV20-1 and J is TRBJ2-7, with 9 bases fitting TRBD1. The germline V gene encodes CDR1 DFQATT and CDR2 SNEGSKA (reference sequence). The CDR3 length is 14 residues. Trimming removed 8 bases from V and 4 bases from J; junction bases left unmatched: 12.